Below, 28 T cell receptor beta chains from the same sample are listed, as sequenced in a study of T cells in Graves' hyperthyroidism and ophthalmopathy. Amplification yielded TCR beta CDR3 regions, with RNA transcripts as the source. HTBI primers were employed in a first-round RT-PCR of the TCR CDR3. TCRdb itself ran the multiplex PCR reads through MiXCR, one entry per CDR3 protein. This table holds about 530,000 distinct CDR3 sequences, 17% found once. The sequencing input was blood. The receptors originated from a woman aged 18-29 years with Graves' ophthalmopathy.

The chain employs TRBV5-4 and TRBJ2-3; 8 bases are shared with TRBD2. The V gene's germline CDR1 is SGHNT and CDR2 YYREEE (reference sequence). J lost 2 bases, V lost 4 bases, and 12 bases had no gene match. This CDR3 has 17 residues. Written as DNA, the CDR3 is TGTGCCAGCAGCACCCCGGGACTAGTAGGGGTCACAGATACGCAGTATTTT. Amino acids: CASSTPGLVGVTDTQYF.

In this sample, this clonotype turned up many times. The V gene is TRBV10-3, the J gene TRBJ2-7; the D is unclear. The CDR3 spans 14 residues. The germline V and J ends were trimmed by 6 bases and 0 bases, with 12 bases remaining between them. Germline V gene sequence: CDR1 ENHRY, CDR2 SYGVKD. Here the CDR3 reads CAIREGQSSYEQYF. Written as DNA, the CDR3 is TGTGCCATCAGGGAAGGGCAGAGCTCCTACGAGCAGTACTTC.

This clonotype has ten or more counts. This chain uses TRBV12-3 or TRBV12-4 with TRBJ2-7; D gene unclear. The CDR3 contains 14 residues. The V and J ends lost 4 bases and 3 bases respectively, with 13 bases between them. CDR3 protein: CASSYPGSYYEQYF. Written as DNA, the CDR3 is TGTGCCAGCAGTTATCCAGGATCGTACTACGAGCAGTACTTC.

The V call is TRBV5-1, the J call TRBJ2-5; D ambiguous. CDR3 size: 17 residues. Germline loops: CDR1 SGHRS, CDR2 YFSETQ. The V end was cut by 0 bases, the J end by 1 base, with 16 bases between. The CDR3 DNA reads as TGCGCCAGCAGCTTGGCCATGGATGCAGACCGCCAAGAGACCCAGTACTTC. Translation gives CASSLAMDADRQETQYF.

The table lists this clonotype with many counts. This rearrangement joins TRBV3-1 to TRBJ2-7; 8 positions agree with TRBD2. The V gene end was trimmed by 4 bases and the J gene end by 5 bases; junction bases not matched to a gene: 10. The CDR3 contains 15 residues. The germline V gene encodes CDR1 LGHDT and CDR2 YNNKEL (reference sequence). CDR3 protein: CASSPLGSGNHEQYF. CDR3 sequence (DNA): TGTGCCAGCAGCCCTCTTGGTAGCGGGAACCACGAGCAGTACTTC.

The chain carries TRBV20-1 and TRBJ2-5, with 11 bases identical to TRBD2. The CDR3 runs to 16 residues. Trimming took 5 bases from V and 1 from J; bases not matched to a gene: 9. Per the germline V gene, CDR1 is DFQATT and CDR2 is SNEGSKA (reference sequence). As DNA, the CDR3 is TGCAGTGCTCAAAGGGGGACTAGCGGTCTCCAAGAGACCCAGTACTTC. This gives the protein CSAQRGTSGLQETQYF.

This clonotype was detected ten times or more. The V call is TRBV28, the J call TRBJ2-1; D not resolved. The CDR3 has 18 amino acids. Trimming took off 2 bases at V and 7 bases at J, with 24 bases between the two ends. CDR1 is MDHEN, CDR2 SYDVKM, per germline. CDR3 sequence reads: CASSLDSAGLGALNEQFF. The CDR3 DNA follows: TGTGCCAGCAGTTTAGACTCGGCAGGTTTGGGCGCGTTAAATGAGCAGTTCTTC.

This clonotype was counted ten times or more. V gene TRBV4-1 combines with J gene TRBJ1-1; D gene unclear. Trimming cost V 2 bases and J 0 bases, with 13 bases left between them. The germline CDR1 and CDR2 sequences are MGHRA and YSYEKL. This CDR3 region has 16 residues. The CDR3 DNA is TGCGCCAGCAGCCAACCCTTTACGGCCATGAACACTGAAGCTTTCTTT. Its protein product is CASSQPFTAMNTEAFF.

The rearrangement joins TRBV20-1 to TRBJ1-1; 8 bases are shared with TRBD1. The length of the CDR3 is 13 residues. Germline CDR1 is DFQATT and CDR2 is SNEGSKA (reference sequence). The junction had 8 bases not matched to a gene; V was cut back by 5 bases and J by 6 bases. CDR3 nucleotides: TGCAGTGCTCCCCGGACAGGGAGTCCTGAAGCTTTCTTT. It translates to CSAPRTGSPEAFF.

This clonotype occurred a few times. J is TRBJ2-6 and V is TRBV7-9; a weak D match, TRBD1 (6 bases). The CDR3 is 18 amino acids. CDR1 is SEHNR, CDR2 FQNEAQ, per germline (reference sequence). The ends were cut back, 5 bases at V and 0 bases at J, with 17 bases in the middle. This CDR3 reads CASSHQRGIRSGANVLTF. The CDR3 DNA reads as TGTGCCAGCAGCCACCAAAGGGGGATTCGCTCTGGGGCCAACGTCCTGACTTTC.

This clonotype has ten or more counts. The chain carries TRBV20-1 and TRBJ2-1; D remains ambiguous. Trimming removed 0 bases from V and 4 bases from J, with 13 bases in between. The CDR3 is 15 amino acids. The germline gives CDR1 DFQATT, CDR2 SNEGSKA (reference sequence). DNA of the CDR3: TGCAGTGCTAGAGATCTGGAAGCGAATTACAATGAGCAGTTCTTC. It translates to CSARDLEANYNEQFF.

This clonotype came up a few times. The chain employs TRBV27 and TRBJ1-2; D might be TRBD1 (6 bases). V shed 2 bases and J shed 7 bases, with 11 bases lying between them. This CDR3 is 13 amino acids long. The germline gives CDR1 MNHEY, CDR2 SMNVEV (reference sequence). The CDR3: CASSLGRGGGYTF. The CDR3 DNA reads TGTGCCAGCAGTTTAGGCAGGGGTGGTGGCTACACCTTC.

The V and J genes are TRBV6-1 and TRBJ2-2; a weak D match, TRBD1 (7 bases). CDR1 and CDR2 (germline): MNHNS, SASEGT. The CDR3 has 13 amino acids. V gave up 8 bases and J gave up 6 bases, with 13 bases separating them. The CDR3 coding sequence is TGTGCCAGCGAGACAGGGAGGCCCGGGGAGCTGTTTTTT. Translation gives CASETGRPGELFF.

This clonotype was seen repeatedly, ten times or more. This rearrangement joins TRBV9 to TRBJ2-3; D perhaps matches TRBD2 (7 bases). V lost 4 bases, J lost 0 bases, and 15 bases lay in between. The germline V gene encodes CDR1 SGDLS and CDR2 YYNGEE. The CDR3 spans 16 residues. The CDR3, as DNA: TGTGCCAGCAGCCCCAGGGGAGGGGCCAGCACAGATACGCAGTATTTT. This encodes CASSPRGGASTDTQYF.

The chain has TRBV7-9 and TRBJ1-1, with D uncertain. The germline V gene has CDR1 SEHNR and CDR2 FQNEAQ (reference sequence). The CDR3 covers 16 residues. V was cut by 1 base and J by 0 bases, with 12 bases left in between. CDR3 bases: TGTGCCAGCAGCTTAGTAGGGCTCTCCATGAACACTGAAGCTTTCTTT. It encodes CASSLVGLSMNTEAFF.

This chain uses TRBV11-3 with TRBJ1-5; D unresolved. Germline values: CDR1 SGHNT, CDR2 YENEEA. The V gene lost 2 bases and the J gene lost 5 bases, with 4 bases spanning the gap. The CDR3 is 12 amino acids. This CDR3 reads CASSLSHQPQHF. The CDR3 nucleotides are TGTGCCAGCAGCTTATCCCATCAGCCCCAGCATTTT.

Worth noting for this clonotype: Being one base from a much bigger clone, this may be a read error. This sequence joins TRBV7-2 and TRBJ2-5, with 7 positions matching TRBD2. The CDR3 loop spans 16 amino acids. Germline CDR1 and CDR2: SGHTA and FQGNSA. Trimming at V came to 1 base and at J to 2 bases, leaving 7 bases not matched to a gene. CDR3 region: CASSLGGGRGQETQYF. In DNA form, the CDR3 reads TGTGCCAGCAGCTTAGGGGGCGGGAGAGGGCAAGAGACCCAGTACTTC.

This chain joins TRBV5-5 and TRBJ2-2; no firm D call. Trimming stripped 0 bases from V and 4 bases from J, with 7 bases between. In germline, CDR1 is SGHKS, CDR2 YYEKEE (reference sequence). The CDR3 consists of 14 residues. Written as DNA, the CDR3 is TGTGCCAGCAGCTTGGCCACCCTCACCGGGGAGCTGTTTTTT. It codes for CASSLATLTGELFF.

Ten or more counts support this clonotype. The chain recombines TRBV11-3 with TRBJ2-2; the match to TRBD1 covers 7 bases. This CDR3 has 19 amino acids. Trimming cost V 2 bases and J 2 bases; bases outside gene matches: 14. Germline V CDR1 and CDR2: SGHNT, YENEEA. The CDR3 DNA reads as TGTGCCAGCAGCTTATCTCAGCTGATAGGGGGCCCTAACACCGGGGAGCTGTTTTTT. Protein sequence: CASSLSQLIGGPNTGELFF.

This clonotype appeared a few times. This chain connects TRBV15 to TRBJ2-1; D perhaps matches TRBD1 (6 bases). The germline CDR1 and CDR2 sequences are LNHNV and YYDKDF (reference sequence). This CDR3 has 16 amino acids. Trimming left V 5 bases short and J 0 bases short, with 14 bases between. This CDR3 reads CATSATTGNSYNEQFF. In DNA, the CDR3 is TGTGCCACCAGCGCCACGACAGGCAACTCCTACAATGAGCAGTTCTTC.

This clonotype has more than one count but fewer than ten. This chain uses TRBV9 with TRBJ1-1; 7 nucleotides match TRBD1. Germline trimming cut 0 bases from V and 1 base from J; bases unmatched to any gene: 3. Germline V gene lookup returns CDR1 SGDLS and CDR2 YYNGEE. The CDR3 is 15 residues long. CDR3 in amino acids: CASSVVQGGNTEAFF. The CDR3 DNA sequence: TGTGCCAGCAGCGTAGTTCAGGGGGGGAACACTGAAGCTTTCTTT.

Only a few counts were recorded for this clonotype. The chain carries TRBV3-1 and TRBJ1-2, with 7 bases fitting TRBD1. This CDR3 has 17 amino acids. Trimming took 0 bases from V and 8 from J; bases not matched to a gene: 15. In germline, CDR1 is LGHDT, CDR2 YNNKEL (reference sequence). This CDR3 is CASSQDGAGGGYDGYTF. The CDR3 DNA reads TGTGCCAGCAGCCAAGATGGAGCAGGGGGGGGATATGACGGCTACACCTTC.

This clonotype was observed at least ten times. The chain uses TRBV30 and TRBJ2-7; D is unresolved. In germline, CDR1 is GTSNPN, CDR2 SVGIG (reference sequence). The CDR3 has 12 residues. The ends were cut back, 0 bases at V and 1 base at J, with 4 bases in the middle. The CDR3 sequence is CAWSVGSYEQYF. CDR3 coding DNA: TGTGCCTGGAGTGTAGGGTCCTACGAGCAGTACTTC.

At least ten counts were recorded for this clonotype. The junction and the germline gene differ at one end; a read error may be behind it. The gene calls are TRBV9 and TRBJ2-5, with TRBD1 as a possible D gene (5 bases). Germline CDR1 SGDLS, CDR2 YYNGEE. The CDR3 is 15 residues long. The CDR3 here is CASSVGGTGQKTQYF. The CDR3 DNA sequence: TGTGCCAGCAGCGTAGGGGGAACAGGCCAAAAGACCCAGTACTTC.

This clonotype was counted a few times. It is unclear where the CDR3 begins or ends on the DNA, so no DNA is shown, and the CDR3 is as TCRdb lists it. The chain is built from TRBV7-9 and TRBJ2-1; the table's D call, TRBD2, has no DNA check behind it. In germline, CDR1 is SEHNR, CDR2 FQNEAQ (reference sequence). Termini included, the CDR3 measures 14 amino acids. The CDR3 protein is CASSFAAGSYFRFF.

This clonotype was counted many times. The CDR3 DNA reads as TGTGCCAGCGCTCGGGCGACCAGGACTGAAGCTTTCTTT. It yields the protein CASARATRTEAFF. The J gene is TRBJ1-1, the V gene TRBV11-2; D unclear. CDR1 is SGHAT and CDR2 is FQNNGV in the germline V gene. The CDR3 is 13 residues long. V lost 8 bases and J 5 bases, leaving 15 bases between the germline ends.

This clonotype has more than one count but fewer than ten. J is TRBJ1-1 and V is TRBV6-1, with D unresolved. In germline, CDR1 is MNHNS, CDR2 SASEGT. V was shortened by 0 bases and J by 9 bases, with 5 bases between the two germline ends. This CDR3 comprises 11 residues. The CDR3 reads CASSEAEKAFF. The DNA for the CDR3 is TGTGCCAGCAGTGAAGCGGAAAAAGCTTTCTTT.

This chain uses TRBV9 with TRBJ1-3; D is unclear. There are 15 residues in the CDR3. The V and J ends lost 0 bases and 4 bases respectively, with 11 bases between them. Germline values: CDR1 SGDLS, CDR2 YYNGEE. The DNA for the CDR3 is TGTGCCAGCAGCGTAGGCCAAACCGGCGGAAACACCATATATTTT. Protein sequence: CASSVGQTGGNTIYF.